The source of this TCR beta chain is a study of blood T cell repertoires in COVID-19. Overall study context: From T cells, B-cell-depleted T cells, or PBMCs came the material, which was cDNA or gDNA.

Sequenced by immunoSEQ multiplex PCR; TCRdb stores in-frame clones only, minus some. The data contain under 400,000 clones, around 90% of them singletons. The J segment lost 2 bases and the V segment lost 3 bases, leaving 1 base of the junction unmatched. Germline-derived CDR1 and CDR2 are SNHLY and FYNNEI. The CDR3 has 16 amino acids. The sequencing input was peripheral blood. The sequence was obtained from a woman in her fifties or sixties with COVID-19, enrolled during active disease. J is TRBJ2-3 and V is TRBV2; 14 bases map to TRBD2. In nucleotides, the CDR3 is TGTGCCAGCAGTGAGGGACTAGCGGGGGTCACAGATACGCAGTATTTT. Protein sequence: CASSEGLAGVTDTQYF.